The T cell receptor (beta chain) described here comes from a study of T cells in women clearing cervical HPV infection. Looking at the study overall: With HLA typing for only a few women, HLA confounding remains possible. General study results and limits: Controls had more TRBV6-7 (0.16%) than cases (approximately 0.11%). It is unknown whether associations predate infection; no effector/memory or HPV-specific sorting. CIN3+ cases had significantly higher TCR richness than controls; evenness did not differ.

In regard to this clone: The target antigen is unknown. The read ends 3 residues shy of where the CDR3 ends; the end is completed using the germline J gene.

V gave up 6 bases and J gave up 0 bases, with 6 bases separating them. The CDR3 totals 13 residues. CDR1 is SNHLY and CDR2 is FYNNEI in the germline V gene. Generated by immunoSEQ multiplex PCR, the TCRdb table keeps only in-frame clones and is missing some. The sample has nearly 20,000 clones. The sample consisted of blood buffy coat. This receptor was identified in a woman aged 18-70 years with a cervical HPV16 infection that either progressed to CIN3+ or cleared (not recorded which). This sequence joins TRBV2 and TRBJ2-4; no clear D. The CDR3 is CASSPLAKNIQYF. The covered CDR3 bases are TGTGCCAGCAGCCCCCTAGCCAAAAACATT.